A selection of T cell receptor beta chains follows, all from one sample in a study of T cells in Graves' hyperthyroidism and ophthalmopathy. Each CDR3 protein is one row after TCRdb ran MiXCR on the multiplex PCR reads. The data contain over 500,000 distinct CDR3 sequences, about 16% of them singletons. The sequenced sample consisted of blood. The receptors were gathered from a woman between 25 and 40 years old with Graves' ophthalmopathy. CDR3s include the opening cysteine and the closing phenylalanine or tryptophan. The order of the fields is J gene, V gene, D gene, clone size, CDR3 protein, CDR3 DNA. A D gene is named only where the DNA matches it firmly. Clone size, where shown, is once, few, many, or a class for clones that have expanded.

J: TRBJ2-7; V: TRBV7-9; D: .; size: many; CDR3: CASSLSQGSYEQYF; DNA: TGTGCCAGCAGCTTATCTCAGGGTTCCTACGAGCAGTACTTC
J: TRBJ1-5; V: TRBV12-3/TRBV12-4; D: TRBD1; size: many; CDR3: CASSLAFPPTGEMSNQPQHF; DNA: TGTGCCAGCAGTTTAGCTTTCCCCCCAACAGGGGAGATGAGCAATCAGCCCCAGCATTTT
J: TRBJ1-1; V: TRBV7-2; D: .; size: .; CDR3: CASSLVGGGDTEAFF; DNA: TGTGCCAGCAGCTTAGTAGGGGGGGGGGACACTGAAGCTTTCTTT
J: TRBJ2-7; V: TRBV2; D: .; size: .; CDR3: CASRPDALIYEQYF; DNA: TGTGCCAGCAGACCGGACGCCTTGATCTACGAGCAGTACTTC
J: TRBJ2-7; V: TRBV7-6; D: .; size: many; CDR3: CASSLDLNHEQYF; DNA: TGTGCCAGCAGCTTAGATCTAAACCACGAGCAGTACTTC
J: TRBJ2-7; V: TRBV28; D: .; size: .; CDR3: CASSPLASYEQYF; DNA: TGTGCCAGCAGTCCCCTCGCCTCCTACGAGCAGTACTTC
J: TRBJ2-7; V: TRBV20-1; D: .; size: .; CDR3: CSASPTGYEQYF; DNA: TGCAGTGCTAGCCCCACAGGCTACGAGCAGTACTTC
J: TRBJ2-7; V: TRBV5-1; D: TRBD1; size: many; CDR3: CASSLGTGGTYEQYF; DNA: TGCGCCAGCAGCTTGGGGACAGGGGGTACCTACGAGCAGTACTTC
J: TRBJ2-3; V: TRBV20-1; D: .; size: .; CDR3: CSARTDLGTDTQYF; DNA: TGCAGTGCCCGGACGGATCTCGGGACAGATACGCAGTATTTT
J: TRBJ2-3; V: TRBV14; D: TRBD1; size: few; CDR3: CASSLRTGLNTDTQYF; DNA: TGTGCCAGCAGCCTTCGGACAGGTCTTAACACAGATACGCAGTATTTT
J: TRBJ2-3; V: TRBV27; D: .; size: .; CDR3: CASRQPLMTDTQYF; DNA: TGTGCCAGCAGGCAACCCCTCATGACAGATACGCAGTATTTT
J: TRBJ2-7; V: TRBV4-3; D: TRBD1; size: few; CDR3: CASSQDTGGEQYF; DNA: TGCGCCAGCAGCCAAGATACAGGGGGCGAGCAGTACTTC
J: TRBJ2-5; V: TRBV28; D: .; size: .; CDR3: CASSLTRAETQYF; DNA: TGTGCCAGCAGTCTAACCAGGGCAGAGACCCAGTACTTC
J: TRBJ2-7; V: TRBV7-2; D: TRBD2; size: .; CDR3: CASSDTGTSAPYEQYF; DNA: TGTGCCAGCAGCGACACCGGGACTAGTGCCCCCTACGAGCAGTACTTC
J: TRBJ2-2; V: TRBV6-1; D: .; size: few; CDR3: CASRAGGGGELFF; DNA: TGTGCCAGCAGGGCCGGGGGTGGCGGGGAGCTGTTTTTT
J: TRBJ1-5; V: TRBV20-1; D: .; size: .; CDR3: CSARVGGESQPQHF; DNA: TGCAGTGCTAGAGTGGGGGGGGAAAGTCAGCCCCAGCATTTT
J: TRBJ2-1; V: TRBV7-3; D: .; size: .; CDR3: CAGSLTPGQRGDNEQFF; DNA: TGTGCCGGCAGCTTAACTCCGGGACAGAGGGGGGACAATGAGCAGTTCTTC
J: TRBJ2-5; V: TRBV5-6; D: .; size: few; CDR3: CASSLLGRGQETQYF; DNA: TGTGCCAGCAGCTTGTTGGGCAGGGGACAAGAGACCCAGTACTTC
J: TRBJ2-1; V: TRBV20-1; D: .; size: many; CDR3: CSAKGGNFDNEQFF; DNA: TGCAGTGCTAAGGGCGGGAACTTCGACAATGAGCAGTTCTTC
J: TRBJ2-7; V: TRBV20-1; D: .; size: many; CDR3: CSAGLNGYEQYF; DNA: TGCAGTGCCGGACTGAATGGCTACGAGCAGTACTTC
J: TRBJ2-1; V: TRBV6-5; D: TRBD2; size: .; CDR3: CASSYSSGGSSYNEQFF; DNA: TGTGCCAGCAGTTACTCGAGCGGGGGAAGCTCCTACAATGAGCAGTTCTTC
J: TRBJ2-3; V: TRBV6-1; D: TRBD1; size: many; CDR3: CASSAKGTEPTDTQYF; DNA: TGTGCCAGCAGTGCTAAGGGGACAGAGCCCACAGATACGCAGTATTTT
J: TRBJ1-1; V: TRBV10-3; D: .; size: .; CDR3: CAISGYGANTEAFF; DNA: TGTGCCATCAGTGGTTACGGGGCAAATACTGAAGCTTTCTTT
J: TRBJ2-3; V: TRBV12-3/TRBV12-4; D: TRBD2; size: few; CDR3: CASRPSGGFDHTQYF; DNA: TGTGCCAGCAGACCTTCGGGGGGGTTTGATCATACGCAGTATTTT
J: TRBJ2-7; V: TRBV5-6; D: .; size: many; CDR3: CASSLWDGNYEQYF; DNA: TGTGCCAGCAGCTTATGGGACGGAAACTACGAGCAGTACTTC
J: TRBJ2-1; V: TRBV28; D: .; size: many; CDR3: CASSFRGEQFF; DNA: TGTGCCAGCAGTTTTAGGGGTGAGCAGTTCTTC
J: TRBJ1-1; V: TRBV19; D: TRBD1; size: many; CDR3: CASSIQGQGVRRTEAFF; DNA: TGTGCCAGTAGTATTCAGGGGCAGGGGGTTAGGAGAACTGAAGCTTTCTTT
J: TRBJ2-2; V: TRBV6-4; D: .; size: .; CDR3: CASSDSSGNTGELFF; DNA: TGTGCCAGCAGTGACTCTAGCGGGAACACCGGGGAGCTGTTTTTT
J: TRBJ2-1; V: TRBV11-2; D: .; size: many; CDR3: CASSFLRGRTSGEQFF; DNA: TGTGCCAGCAGCTTCCTTCGGGGGAGGACCTCAGGTGAGCAGTTCTTC
J: TRBJ2-5; V: TRBV7-2; D: .; size: many; CDR3: CASSSLAQETQYF; DNA: TGTGCCAGCAGCTCCTTAGCCCAAGAGACCCAGTACTTC
J: TRBJ2-1; V: TRBV15; D: .; size: .; CDR3: CATSREGRNEQFF; DNA: TGTGCCACCAGCAGAGAAGGTCGGAATGAGCAGTTCTTC
J: TRBJ1-6; V: TRBV7-6; D: .; size: .; CDR3: CASSAGGGSPLHF; DNA: TGTGCCAGCAGCGCCGGTGGGGGTTCACCCCTCCACTTT
J: TRBJ2-6; V: TRBV2; D: .; size: .; CDR3: CASPKYPSGPTGANVLTF; DNA: TGTGCCAGTCCCAAATACCCCAGTGGGCCGACTGGGGCCAACGTCCTGACTTTC
J: TRBJ2-7; V: TRBV7-9; D: .; size: many; CDR3: CASSFMGGSLEQYF; DNA: TGTGCCAGCAGCTTCATGGGGGGCTCGCTCGAGCAGTACTTC
J: TRBJ1-5; V: TRBV28; D: .; size: few; CDR3: CASSFAGAEQPQHF; DNA: TGTGCCAGCAGTTTTGCAGGGGCAGAGCAGCCCCAGCATTTT
J: TRBJ2-6; V: TRBV28; D: TRBD2; size: .; CDR3: CASSLLAGVSGANVLTF; DNA: TGTGCCAGCAGTTTACTAGCGGGAGTCTCTGGGGCCAACGTCCTGACTTTC
J: TRBJ2-1; V: TRBV12-3/TRBV12-4; D: .; size: many; CDR3: CASRGDPYNEQFF; DNA: TGTGCCAGCAGGGGGGACCCCTACAATGAGCAGTTCTTC
J: TRBJ2-7; V: TRBV7-6; D: .; size: few; CDR3: CASSPTPLPQDYEQYF; DNA: TGTGCCAGCAGCCCAACCCCCCTTCCACAGGACTACGAGCAGTACTTC
J: TRBJ2-1; V: TRBV6-1; D: TRBD1; size: many; CDR3: CASSLQGGYNEQFF; DNA: TGTGCCAGCAGTTTACAGGGGGGCTACAATGAGCAGTTCTTC
J: TRBJ1-6; V: TRBV2; D: TRBD1; size: many; CDR3: CASSDRDQYNSPLHF; DNA: TGTGCCAGCAGCGACAGGGACCAATATAATTCACCCCTCCACTTT
J: TRBJ2-5; V: TRBV4-1; D: .; size: few; CDR3: CASSQVGPGSRETQYF; DNA: TGCGCCAGCAGCCAAGTAGGGCCTGGGTCTCGAGAGACCCAGTACTTC
J: TRBJ1-5; V: TRBV12-3/TRBV12-4; D: .; size: many; CDR3: CASSLRSANQPQHF; DNA: TGTGCCAGCAGTTTAAGATCCGCCAATCAGCCCCAGCATTTT
J: TRBJ2-7; V: TRBV27; D: .; size: many; CDR3: CASSLGRKVYEQYF; DNA: TGTGCCAGCAGTTTAGGTAGAAAAGTCTACGAGCAGTACTTC
J: TRBJ2-3; V: TRBV15; D: .; size: .; CDR3: CATSREGSSTDTQYF; DNA: TGTGCCACCAGCAGAGAGGGTAGCAGCACAGATACGCAGTATTTT
J: TRBJ1-1; V: TRBV6-1; D: .; size: many; CDR3: CASSFETVPSTEAFF; DNA: TGTGCCAGCAGTTTCGAGACAGTCCCCAGCACTGAAGCTTTCTTT
J: TRBJ2-5; V: TRBV12-5; D: .; size: few; CDR3: CASGLGETQYF; DNA: TGTGCTAGTGGTTTGGGGGAGACCCAGTACTTC
J: TRBJ2-3; V: TRBV5-5; D: .; size: many; CDR3: CASSEGPSTFTGTQYF; DNA: TGTGCCAGCAGCGAAGGACCCTCCACTTTCACCGGTACGCAGTATTTT
J: TRBJ2-2; V: TRBV20-1; D: .; size: few; CDR3: CSARLPHSTGELFF; DNA: TGCAGTGCTAGACTACCTCATTCCACCGGGGAGCTGTTTTTT
J: TRBJ2-2; V: TRBV2; D: .; size: many; CDR3: CASSLRGVGELFF; DNA: TGTGCCAGCAGCTTAAGGGGGGTCGGGGAGCTGTTTTTT
J: TRBJ2-3; V: TRBV6-2/TRBV6-3; D: .; size: once; CDR3: CASRFSGPGADTQYF; DNA: TGTGCCAGCAGGTTTAGCGGACCCGGGGCAGATACGCAGTATTTT
J: TRBJ2-3; V: TRBV7-2; D: TRBD2; size: many; CDR3: CASSTKPGLGTTDTQYF; DNA: TGTGCCAGCAGCACCAAACCGGGACTAGGAACCACAGATACGCAGTATTTT
J: TRBJ2-7; V: TRBV19; D: .; size: few; CDR3: CASSENTPLEQYF; DNA: TGTGCCAGTAGCGAAAATACCCCGTTGGAGCAGTACTTC
J: TRBJ2-2; V: TRBV20-1; D: TRBD2; size: .; CDR3: CSAKSGSGTGELFF; DNA: TGCAGTGCTAAAAGCGGGAGTGGGACCGGGGAGCTGTTTTTT
J: TRBJ2-6; V: TRBV30; D: .; size: few; CDR3: CAWSLSNVLTF; DNA: TGTGCCTGGAGTCTTTCCAACGTCCTGACTTTC
J: TRBJ2-5; V: TRBV20-1; D: TRBD2; size: many; CDR3: CSARGVIAGGLEETQYF; DNA: TGCAGTGCTAGGGGGGTAATAGCGGGAGGCCTTGAAGAGACCCAGTACTTC
J: TRBJ1-5; V: TRBV20-1; D: .; size: many; CDR3: CSARPPVDRQPQHF; DNA: TGCAGTGCTAGACCTCCCGTTGATCGTCAGCCCCAGCATTTT
J: TRBJ2-7; V: TRBV18; D: .; size: few; CDR3: CASSPSRAGSSYEQYF; DNA: TGTGCCAGCTCACCAAGTAGGGCCGGAAGCTCCTACGAGCAGTACTTC
J: TRBJ2-7; V: TRBV7-9; D: TRBD1; size: few; CDR3: CASSAQQGVIGEQYF; DNA: TGTGCCAGCAGCGCACAACAGGGGGTGATCGGGGAGCAGTACTTC
J: TRBJ1-1; V: TRBV29-1; D: .; size: many; CDR3: CSVDQKGVGTEAFF; DNA: TGCAGCGTTGATCAGAAGGGAGTAGGCACTGAAGCTTTCTTT
J: TRBJ2-1; V: TRBV6-1; D: .; size: many; CDR3: CASSAAGNSYNEQFF; DNA: TGTGCCAGCAGTGCCGCGGGGAACAGCTACAATGAGCAGTTCTTC